This TCR beta chain is drawn from a study of multiple sclerosis patients with progressive multifocal leukoencephalopathy. Study conclusions and caveats: PML-onset expanded TRB clones were detectable before and during natalizumab therapy. It is unclear whether the findings reflect JC virus infection or general immunocompromise. Lower normalized Shannon entropy suggested reduced TRB diversity in most PML patients.

Noted time point: 6 to 7 months of natalizumab therapy. This clone has just a few counts. As yet, its antigen is unknown. Each PCR contained spiked synthetic TR CDR3 controls spanning every V-J pairing. Measured with immunoSEQ multiplex PCR; TCRdb has only the in-frame clones, and not every one. The top ten hold more than 1.3% of the sample, which has over 25,000 clones, about 90% seen once. Trimming cost V 5 bases and J 4 bases, with 9 bases left between them. The germline gives CDR1 MRHNA, CDR2 SNTAGT. The CDR3 sequence is 13 residues long. Sequencing used PBMCs, obtained from a patient treated with natalizumab. This receptor was obtained from a human donor with multiple sclerosis. J is TRBJ1-5 and V is TRBV6-4; weak D call: TRBD1 (5 bases). CDR3 nucleotides: TGTGCCAGCAGTTCGGACACTAATCAGCCCCAGCATTTT. Translated: CASSSDTNQPQHF.